Each of the 9 T cell receptor beta chains below was sequenced from the same sample in a study of type 1 regulatory T cells. TCRdb used MiXCR to reprocess the reads, holding one entry per CDR3 protein. The repertoire holds about 15,000 distinct CDR3 sequences, with roughly an eighth as singletons. No antigen has been identified for these receptors. The sample comprised cultured T cells, either the whole culture or a sorted T cell fraction (not recorded which). The receptors here all came from a human donor in good health.

By sample fraction, this clonotype is medium-sized (0.01 to 0.1%). The chain recombines TRBV20-1 with TRBJ2-7; no firm D call. The V gene's germline CDR1 is DFQATT and CDR2 SNEGSKA (reference sequence). Between the trimmed V and J ends, which lost 5 bases and 0 bases, there was a span of 5 bases. The CDR3 covers 11 residues. CDR3 in amino acids: CSAGVSYEQYF. CDR3 in DNA: TGCAGTGCTGGCGTCTCCTACGAGCAGTACTTC.

V gene TRBV5-1 combines with J gene TRBJ2-6; D not certain. Trimming pared 3 bases from V and 0 bases from J, leaving 13 bases between. The CDR3 is made up of 17 amino acids. Germline CDR1 SGHRS, CDR2 YFSETQ. Written as DNA, the CDR3 is TGCGCCAGCAGCTCCAGAGCGTTTAGCTCTGGGGCCAACGTCCTGACTTTC. Amino acids: CASSSRAFSSGANVLTF.

This sequence joins TRBV27 and TRBJ1-2, with D uncertain. The CDR3 totals 12 residues. V lost 5 bases and J 10 bases, leaving 14 bases between the germline ends. Looked up from germline, CDR1 is MNHEY and CDR2 is SMNVEV (reference sequence). CDR3 nucleotide sequence: TGTGCCAGCAGTCCTAAAGGACGGACCTACACCTTC. This codes for CASSPKGRTYTF.

Sample share makes this clonotype medium-sized. The J gene is TRBJ2-1, the V gene TRBV3-1; TRBD2 is a possible D gene (7 bases). Trimming left V 2 bases short and J 0 bases short, with 26 bases between. Germline V gene sequence: CDR1 LGHDT, CDR2 YNNKEL (reference sequence). The CDR3 is 21 residues long. CDR3 sequence reads: CASSQHLTGSQGRGSYNEQFF. The CDR3 DNA is TGTGCCAGCAGCCAACATCTTACAGGGTCTCAGGGGAGGGGCTCCTACAATGAGCAGTTCTTC.

This clonotype was detected a few times. V usage is TRBV25-1 and J usage is TRBJ1-2; tentative D call: TRBD1 (5 bases). In germline, CDR1 is MGHDK, CDR2 SYGVNS. Trimming pared 4 bases from V and 1 base from J, leaving 16 bases between. The CDR3 is 16 amino acids. CDR3 sequence (DNA): TGTGCCAGCAGTGCCGGGACGGCACCCTTTAACTATGGCTACACCTTC. This translates into CASSAGTAPFNYGYTF.

Within the sample, this clonotype is medium-sized (0.01 to 0.1%). V and J are TRBV27 and TRBJ2-5; 11 positions agree with TRBD2. Germline lookup yields CDR1 MNHEY and CDR2 SMNVEV (reference sequence). The junction had 7 bases not matched to a gene; V was cut back by 8 bases and J by 5 bases. CDR3 size: 14 residues. In nucleotides, the CDR3 is TGTGCCAGCCGCCGATTAGCGGGAGGGGAGACCCAGTACTTC. This codes for CASRRLAGGETQYF.

This clonotype was seen many times. The V gene is TRBV5-1, the J gene TRBJ2-6; D is perhaps TRBD1 (5 bases). The CDR3 runs to 13 residues. V gave up 6 bases and J gave up 4 bases, with 8 bases separating them. Germline CDR1 reads SGHRS; CDR2 reads YFSETQ. For the CDR3, the DNA is TGCGCCAGCACCCCAGGGGGGGCCAACGTCCTGACTTTC. This sequence encodes CASTPGGANVLTF. Combining the CDR3 with reference TRBV5-1 and TRBJ2-6 gives the whole variable domain KAGVTQTPRYLIKTRGQQVTLSCSPISGHRSVSWYQQTPGQGLQFLFEYFSETQRNKGNFPGRFSGRQFSNSRSEMNVSTLELGDSALYLCASTPGGANVLTFGAGSRLTVL.

This clonotype showed up just a few times. This chain uses TRBV5-1 with TRBJ1-1; D is unclear. There are 13 residues in the CDR3. V shed 0 bases and J shed 6 bases, with 9 bases lying between them. Germline V gene sequence: CDR1 SGHRS, CDR2 YFSETQ. The CDR3 bases are TGCGCCAGCAGCTTGGGGGTCTTTCCTGAAGCTTTCTTT. This sequence encodes CASSLGVFPEAFF.

The chain's CDR3 is CASSLSWRSTEAFF. DNA of the CDR3: TGTGCCAGCAGCTTAAGTTGGCGTAGCACTGAAGCTTTCTTT. The chain recombines TRBV11-2 with TRBJ1-1; D is uncertain. V dropped 2 bases and J dropped 4 bases, with 11 bases sitting between them. Germline CDR1 is SGHAT and CDR2 is FQNNGV. CDR3 length: 14 amino acids.